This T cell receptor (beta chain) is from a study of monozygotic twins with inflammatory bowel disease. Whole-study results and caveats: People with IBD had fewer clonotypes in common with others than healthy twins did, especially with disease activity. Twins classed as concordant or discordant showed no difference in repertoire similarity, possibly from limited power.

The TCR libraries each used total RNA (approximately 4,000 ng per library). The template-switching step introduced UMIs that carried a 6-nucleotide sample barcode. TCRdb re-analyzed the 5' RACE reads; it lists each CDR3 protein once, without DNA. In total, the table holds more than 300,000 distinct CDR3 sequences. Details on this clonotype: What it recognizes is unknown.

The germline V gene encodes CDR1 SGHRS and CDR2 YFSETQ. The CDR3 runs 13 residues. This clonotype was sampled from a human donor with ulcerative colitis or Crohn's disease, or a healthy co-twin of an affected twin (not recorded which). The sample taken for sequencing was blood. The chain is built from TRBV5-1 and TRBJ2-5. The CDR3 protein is CASSLDFEETQYF.